This TCR beta chain was profiled in a study of regulatory T cells in long-lasting Graves disease. Study conclusions and caveats: Persistent disease exhibited a predilection for TRBV28, TRBJ1-2 and TRBJ2-5. Newly diagnosed patients shared around 910 public clonotypes; persistent patients shared a few thousand.

The TCR beta library used iRepertoire HTBI primers with Arm-PCR amplification of CDR3. TCRdb redid the calling of the multiplex PCR reads with MiXCR, one entry per CDR3 protein. The table lists approximately 350,000 distinct CDR3 sequences, about 12% of them singletons. Trimming left V 5 bases short and J 1 base short, with 9 bases between. Per the germline V gene, CDR1 is SGHDT and CDR2 is YYEEEE. The CDR3 runs to 14 residues. Sample time point: newly diagnosed GD, antithyroid drugs for less than 3 months. PBMCs were the source of the RNA used for TCR sequencing. Diagnosing Graves' disease relied on the American Thyroid Association guidelines. This clonotype was recorded at least ten times. Its matching antigen is unknown. The sample was also reused in another study, on T cells in Graves' hyperthyroidism and ophthalmopathy. That study adds: The HTBI primer set served for first-round RT-PCR of the TCR CDR3.

This rearrangement joins TRBV5-6 to TRBJ2-2; the D is unclear. This receptor was taken from a woman younger than 35 with Graves disease. Here the sequenced sample was peripheral blood mononuclear cells (PBMCs), taken at new diagnosis, from a patient treated with antithyroid drugs. The CDR3 spells CASSQPMNTGELFF. CDR3 sequence (DNA): TGTGCCAGCAGTCAACCGATGAACACCGGGGAGCTGTTTTTT.